This section outlines one T cell receptor (beta chain) sequence together with its context. CDR1 and CDR2 from the germline V gene are SGHNT and YYREEE (reference sequence). This CDR3 has 13 amino acids. The data stem from a study of T cells expressing NK-cell markers. As for the study in general: Out of eight donors sequenced, seven tested HCMV-seropositive and the remaining one seronegative.

For each CDR3 protein, TCRdb gives one entry from its re-call of the 5' RACE reads, without DNA. The sample table sets out under 500,000 distinct CDR3 sequences. What was sequenced was blood T cells: a sorted CD56 or NKG2C T cell subset, CD4+ or CD8+ T cells, or bulk PBMC T cells (not recorded which). V is TRBV5-4 and J is TRBJ2-6. The source is a woman aged 18-70 years in good health. The CDR3: CASRSRGANVLTF.